This T cell receptor beta chain was captured in a study of cytomegalovirus exposure and HLA in healthy donors. The PCR was carried out with 60 Vbeta primers and 13 Jbeta primers. Sequencing used immunoSEQ multiplex PCR; TCRdb keeps in-frame clones, though not all of them. The sample records 180,000 or so clones, 70% to 90% being singletons. The study, taken as a whole, reports: According to an earlier analysis, most TCR beta V segments yielded productive rearrangements about 90% or about 30% of the time.

Details on this clone: Antigen specificity is unknown.

The V gene end was trimmed by 7 bases and the J gene end by 5 bases; junction bases not matched to a gene: 12. Germline assignment: CDR1 SGHRS and CDR2 YFSETQ. This CDR3 is built from 16 residues. This receptor was identified in a man aged 18-30 years in good health and CMV-seropositive. Sequenced sample: PBMCs. This sequence joins TRBV5-1 and TRBJ1-6, with TRBD1 matching over 7 bases. The chain's CDR3 is CASSLRGRGDNSPLHF. Here the CDR3 DNA reads TGCGCCAGCTCCTTGAGGGGCAGGGGGGATAATTCACCCCTCCACTTT. Using reference TRBV5-1 and TRBJ1-6 for the parts outside the CDR3, the full variable domain is KAGVTQTPRYLIKTRGQQVTLSCSPISGHRSVSWYQQTPGQGLQFLFEYFSETQRNKGNFPGRFSGRQFSNSRSEMNVSTLELGDSALYLCASSLRGRGDNSPLHFGNGTRLTVT.